This entry describes one T cell receptor (beta chain). Its antigen is unidentified. The sample originates from a study of cytotoxic CD8 clonotypes in ibrutinib-treated CLL. Study-level background: The patients, roughly twelve relapsed/refractory and approximately 14 treatment-naive, included 17 who were IGHV unmutated. Overall study results and limits: Sustained-remission and progressing patients' sampling times differed. Public clonotypes, an uncommon group, contracted or remained stable on treatment.

Data came from immunoSEQ multiplex PCR; TCRdb stores just in-frame clones and leaves some out. The repertoire holds 200,000 to 250,000 clones, with about four fifths as singletons. Trimming took 0 bases from V and 4 from J, leaving 12 bases between them. The CDR3 extends over 14 amino acids. Germline assignment: CDR1 SQVTM and CDR2 ANQGSEA. This sequence was found in a human donor with chronic lymphocytic leukemia. The genes are TRBV29-1 and TRBJ1-1; weak D call: TRBD1 (6 bases). Sequenced here: PBMCs, sampled after 12 months of ibrutinib treatment. CDR3 nucleotides: TGCAGCGTTGAAGAAACACTCAGGGGCACTGAAGCTTTCTTT. Its translation is CSVEETLRGTEAFF. The entire variable domain, with the rest obtained from reference TRBV29-1 and TRBJ1-1, is as follows: SAVISQKPSRDICQRGTSLTIQCQVDSQVTMMFWYRQQPGQSLTLIATANQGSEATYESGFVIDKFPISRPNLTFSTLTVSNMSPEDSSIYLCSVEETLRGTEAFFGQGTRLTVV.